The 10 T cell receptor beta chains reported below all come from one sample, sequenced in a study of metastatic and nonmetastatic thyroid tumors. Ahead of thyroid surgery, no patient had received treatment of any kind. TCRdb re-clonotyped the PCR reads through MiXCR. The sample comprises about 53,000 clones, 20% of which are singletons, and 3.5% to 4.5% rests with the top ten. The source material was blood. All receptors derive from a female donor with papillary thyroid cancer or a benign thyroid nodule (not recorded which). Some clones in this sample may be carry-over from other donors' samples.

The chain couples TRBV20-1 to TRBJ1-5; unclear D gene. The V end was cut by 5 bases, the J end by 6 bases, with 14 bases between. This CDR3 has 13 residues. Germline CDR1 reads DFQATT; CDR2 reads SNEGSKA (reference sequence). The chain's CDR3 is CSAPSEDIQPQHF. DNA of the CDR3: TGCAGTGCTCCGTCAGAAGACATTCAGCCCCAGCATTTT.

This sequence joins TRBV6-2 or TRBV6-3 and TRBJ2-7; D is possibly TRBD2 (7 bases). This CDR3 region has 16 residues. Germline lookup yields CDR1 MNHEY and CDR2 SVGEGT. The CDR3 bases are TGTGCGGGGGGGATTGACAGGACATTGATTTCCTACGAGCAGTACTTC. Translation: CAGGIDRTLISYEQYF.

This clone has a handful of counts. The sample has other DNA sequences that encode this CDR3 too. The V call is TRBV28, the J call TRBJ1-1; the D is unclear. Trimming pared 3 bases from V and 7 bases from J, leaving 18 bases between. This CDR3 is built from 15 residues. Per the germline V gene, CDR1 is MDHEN and CDR2 is SYDVKM. The CDR3 DNA follows: TGTGCCAGCAGTTTGGTCCCCCCCCCCACCCTTGAAGCTTTCTTT. Protein sequence: CASSLVPPPTLEAFF.

This clone was detected ten times or more. The V gene is TRBV14, the J gene TRBJ2-1; 10 bases agree with TRBD2. Germline-derived CDR1 and CDR2 are SGHDN and FVKESK. CDR3 length: 16 amino acids. Trimming cost V 2 bases and J 4 bases; bases outside gene matches: 5. The CDR3 sequence: CASSQLAGEIYNEQFF. CDR3 nucleotide sequence: TGTGCCAGCAGCCAACTAGCGGGAGAAATTTACAATGAGCAGTTCTTC. Together with reference TRBV14 and TRBJ2-1, the CDR3 gives the full variable domain: EAGVTQFPSHSVIEKGQTVTLRCDPISGHDNLYWYRRVMGKEIKFLLHFVKESKQDESGMPNNRFLAERTGGTYSTLKVQPAELEDSGVYFCASSQLAGEIYNEQFFGPGTRLTVL.

The rearrangement links TRBV20-1 to TRBJ2-7; 9 bases align to TRBD1. Looked up from germline, CDR1 is DFQATT and CDR2 is SNEGSKA (reference sequence). This CDR3 is built from 18 residues. The J segment lost 6 bases and the V segment lost 3 bases, leaving 21 bases of the junction unmatched. The CDR3 DNA is TGCAGTGCTAGCAGCTACAGGGGGCTTGGCGGGACGGCCTGCGAGCAGTACTTC. Its translation is CSASSYRGLGGTACEQYF.

This clone was found many times. The CDR3 nucleotides read TGTGCCAGCAGTTTGGGGGAGGCCCTCTACAATGAGCAGTTCTTC. Protein product: CASSLGEALYNEQFF. The chain recombines TRBV12-3 or TRBV12-4 with TRBJ2-1; D is perhaps TRBD2 (6 bases). This CDR3 spans 15 amino acids. Trimming stripped 3 bases from V and 3 bases from J, with 12 bases between.

This clone occurred many times. In the same sample, other DNA sequences code for this CDR3. The chain is built from TRBV20-1 and TRBJ2-5, with D possibly matching TRBD1 (6 bases). The ends were cut back, 2 bases at V and 3 bases at J, with 13 bases in the middle. The germline gives CDR1 DFQATT, CDR2 SNEGSKA (reference sequence). The CDR3 runs 14 residues. The DNA for the CDR3 is TGCAGTGCTAGATCCAGGGGAAAGGAAGAGACCCAGTACTTC. This sequence encodes CSARSRGKEETQYF.

This clone was counted at least ten times. The chain is built from TRBV20-1 and TRBJ2-7, with a possible D match to TRBD1 (6 bases). V was cut by 5 bases and J by 0 bases, with 8 bases left in between. The CDR3 has 12 residues. Germline V gene data show CDR1 as DFQATT and CDR2 as SNEGSKA (reference sequence). The CDR3 sequence is CSASDSSYEQYF. Written as DNA, the CDR3 is TGCAGTGCTTCGGACAGCTCCTACGAGCAGTACTTC.

Regarding this clone: Given a much more abundant clone one base away, this may be a read error. Other DNA sequences from this sample encode an identical CDR3 as well. The chain has TRBV19 and TRBJ2-2; D is uncertain. The V gene's germline CDR1 is LNHDA and CDR2 SQIVND (reference sequence). V gave up 3 bases and J gave up 6 bases, with 14 bases separating them. The CDR3 has 15 amino acids. The CDR3 DNA is TGTGCCAGTAGTATCGCGGTTGCTGGGGCCGGGGAGCTGTTTTTT. Encoded protein: CASSIAVAGAGELFF.

This clone has at least ten counts. The CDR3 DNA reads TGTGCCAGCAGCTTCGGCAATAGCAATCAGCCCCAGCATTTT. Translation gives CASSFGNSNQPQHF. V gene TRBV7-2 combines with J gene TRBJ1-5; D gene ambiguous. The V end lost 3 bases, the J end lost 0 bases, and 6 bases lay between the germline ends. This CDR3 is built from 14 residues. From germline, CDR1 is SGHTA and CDR2 FQGNSA.